The 25 T cell receptor beta chains listed next were all sequenced from one sample in a study of T-cell reconstitution after alpha-beta-depleted transplantation in children. A library of TCRbeta sequences, prepared with unique molecular identifiers, was generated. In TCRdb, the PCR reads were re-called with MiXCR into one record per CDR3 protein. The sample yields 640,000 or so distinct CDR3 sequences, around a sixth seen once. The sample here was PBMCs from the stem cell graft donor, taken from the stem cell graft. The source is a human donor who donated a stem cell graft to a child with acute myeloid leukemia.

This clonotype has at least ten counts. V is TRBV6-1 and J is TRBJ2-2, with TRBD2 matching over 15 bases. The CDR3 consists of 15 residues. Germline lookup yields CDR1 MNHNS and CDR2 SASEGT. The trim removed 6 bases at V and 6 bases at J, leaving 2 bases unmatched. The CDR3 region is CASRRTSGGAGELFF. CDR3 nucleotide sequence: TGTGCCAGCAGACGGACTAGCGGGGGGGCCGGGGAGCTGTTTTTT.

This clonotype occurred a few times. The gene calls are TRBV7-6 and TRBJ1-2; D not resolved. Germline values: CDR1 SGHVS, CDR2 FNYEAQ. This CDR3 comprises 15 residues. The germline V and J ends were trimmed by 1 base and 7 bases, with 16 bases remaining between them. The CDR3 spells CASSLVWGDRRGYTF. The CDR3 DNA reads as TGTGCCAGCAGCTTAGTATGGGGAGATCGTCGTGGCTACACCTTC.

This clonotype has at least ten counts. The V gene is TRBV20-1, the J gene TRBJ1-2; 9 bases are shared with TRBD1. The CDR3 has 14 residues. Trimming took 1 base from V and 8 from J; bases not matched to a gene: 8. The germline V gene has CDR1 DFQATT and CDR2 SNEGSKA (reference sequence). The CDR3 reads CSARVGTGPTGYTF. CDR3 coding DNA: TGCAGTGCTAGAGTAGGGACAGGGCCTACGGGCTACACCTTC.

This clonotype was seen repeatedly, ten times or more. The rearrangement uses TRBV20-1 and TRBJ1-1, with D uncertain. CDR3 length: 11 residues. In germline, CDR1 is DFQATT, CDR2 SNEGSKA (reference sequence). CDR3 in DNA: TGCAGCTCGGCGGGAAACACTGAAGCTTTCTTT. It specifies CSSAGNTEAFF.

This clonotype appeared many times. The rearrangement links TRBV20-1 to TRBJ2-7, with unresolved D. V lost 6 bases, J lost 2 bases, and 5 bases lay in between. This CDR3 has 10 amino acids. In germline, CDR1 is DFQATT, CDR2 SNEGSKA (reference sequence). The CDR3: CSASAYEQYV. The CDR3, as DNA: TGCAGTGCGTCGGCCTACGAGCAGTACGTC.

This clonotype was seen a handful of times. V is TRBV7-2 and J is TRBJ1-1, with TRBD1 as a possible D gene (5 bases). The V end lost 1 base, the J end lost 4 bases, and 13 bases lay between the germline ends. Germline V gives CDR1 SGHTA, CDR2 FQGNSA. This CDR3 contains 15 residues. The CDR3 region has the DNA TGTGCCAGCAGCTTAGTTGGGTCCGGGACCACTGAAGCTTTCTTT. Translation gives CASSLVGSGTTEAFF.

This clonotype was observed at least ten times. The CDR3 bases are TGCAGTGCTGACGACAGGCTGACCGAGCCCCAGCATTTT. This translates into CSADDRLTEPQHF. V is TRBV20-1 and J is TRBJ1-5, with D tentatively TRBD1 (6 bases). Germline V gene lookup returns CDR1 DFQATT and CDR2 SNEGSKA (reference sequence). The V gene lost 5 bases and the J gene lost 8 bases, with 16 bases spanning the gap. The length of the CDR3 is 13 residues.

The rearrangement joins TRBV7-9 to TRBJ1-2; D unresolved. Trimming shortened V by 5 bases and J by 9 bases, and 16 bases separated the two germline ends. This CDR3 comprises 13 residues. The germline gives CDR1 SEHNR, CDR2 FQNEAQ (reference sequence). In DNA, the CDR3 is TGTGCCAGCAGCCCTGACCGAGCGGGGAGCTACACCTTC. It yields the protein CASSPDRAGSYTF.

The rearrangement joins TRBV12-3 or TRBV12-4 to TRBJ2-7; 7 nucleotides line up with TRBD2. V trimming: 1 base; J trimming: 6 bases; junction bases outside the gene matches: 3. The CDR3 spans 13 residues. The CDR3 nucleotides read TGTGCCAGCAGTTTAGTGGGGGGGTCCGAGCAGTACGTC. This encodes CASSLVGGSEQYV.

The chain couples TRBV2 to TRBJ1-2, with no clear D. Trimming pared 3 bases from V and 8 bases from J, leaving 13 bases between. Germline V gives CDR1 SNHLY, CDR2 FYNNEI. The CDR3 consists of 13 residues. CDR3 DNA: TGTGCCAGCAGTGACGGGCAGTCTATGGGCTACACCTTC. Translating it yields CASSDGQSMGYTF.

There are a few counts of this clonotype. The chain combines TRBV20-1 with TRBJ2-4, with D possibly TRBD2 on 5 matching bases. Per germline, CDR1 DFQATT and CDR2 SNEGSKA (reference sequence). V lost 6 bases and J lost 0, with 12 bases in between. This CDR3 has 14 amino acids. The CDR3: CSALDYLAKNIQYF. The CDR3 DNA reads as TGCAGTGCCTTAGACTACTTAGCCAAAAACATTCAGTACTTC.

J is TRBJ2-1 and V is TRBV4-1; 13 bases are shared with TRBD2. CDR1 and CDR2 from the germline V gene are MGHRA and YSYEKL. CDR3 length: 16 residues. After removal of 3 bases from V and 9 bases from J, the junction contained 8 bases not matched to a gene. In DNA form, the CDR3 reads TGCGCCAGCAGCCACTTGTCGGGACTAGCGGGGTCTGAGCAGTTCTTC. Its protein product is CASSHLSGLAGSEQFF.

In this sample, this clonotype turned up many times. V gene TRBV6-5 combines with J gene TRBJ2-1; 8 bases fit TRBD2. V was pared by 6 bases and J by 4 bases, with 8 bases of the junction left unmatched. The CDR3 sequence is 15 residues long. Germline lookup yields CDR1 MNHEY and CDR2 SVGAGI. The CDR3 DNA is TGTGCCAGCAGCCACGAGGCTAGCGGGTACAATGAGCAGTTCTTC. This sequence encodes CASSHEASGYNEQFF.

This clonotype showed up just once. The chain carries TRBV28 and TRBJ2-5; 8 nucleotides line up with TRBD1. Trimming cost V 7 bases and J 3 bases; bases outside gene matches: 7. Germline CDR1 is MDHEN and CDR2 is SYDVKM. CDR3 length: 14 residues. The CDR3 sequence: CASTLLTGEETQYF. DNA for the CDR3: TGTGCCAGCACCCTATTGACAGGGGAAGAGACCCAGTACTTC.

The table lists this clonotype with a few counts. The rearrangement links TRBV4-3 to TRBJ1-1, with D tentatively TRBD1 (6 bases). The CDR3 spans 15 residues. Germline V gene sequence: CDR1 LGHNA, CDR2 YSLEER. Deletions cut 5 bases from V and 0 bases from J, with 13 bases between. The CDR3 nucleotides are TGCGCCAGCAGCGAAGCGGACAGTCTGAACACTGAAGCTTTCTTT. Protein sequence: CASSEADSLNTEAFF.

This clonotype showed up many times. This sequence joins TRBV7-2 and TRBJ2-3, with 10 bases aligning to TRBD1. The V segment lost 4 bases and the J segment 4 bases; nucleotides outside the gene matches: 2. Germline V CDR1 and CDR2: SGHTA, FQGNSA. CDR3 length equals 14 residues. CDR3 residues: CASSSGTGADTQYF. CDR3 nucleotides: TGTGCCAGCAGCTCGGGGACAGGGGCAGATACGCAGTATTTT.

This clonotype was seen at least ten times. The chain has TRBV12-3 or TRBV12-4 and TRBJ1-2; D is ambiguous. The CDR3 has 14 amino acids. The ends were cut back, 6 bases at V and 5 bases at J, with 16 bases in the middle. CDR3 amino acids: CASSPTAAGYGYTF. CDR3 bases: TGTGCCAGCAGCCCAACCGCGGCGGGGTATGGCTACACCTTC.

This clonotype was counted between two and nine times. The CDR3 DNA sequence: TGTGCCAGCAGCGCCAGGGGAGATACGCAGTATTTT. Amino acids: CASSARGDTQYF. This chain joins TRBV7-3 and TRBJ2-3, with a possible D match to TRBD1 (6 bases). CDR3 length equals 12 residues. V was trimmed by 5 bases and J by 5 bases, leaving 8 bases between them. The V gene's germline CDR1 is SGHTA and CDR2 FQGTGA.

The chain joins TRBV20-1 to TRBJ2-5; the D gene is possibly TRBD2 (7 bases). V was pared by 1 base and J by 2 bases, with 11 bases between. The CDR3 consists of 14 residues. Germline CDR1 and CDR2: DFQATT and SNEGSKA (reference sequence). The CDR3 bases are TGCAGTGCTAGAGGGGGGGGCCCACAAGAGACCCAGTACTTC. Residues: CSARGGGPQETQYF.

This sequence joins TRBV5-1 and TRBJ2-3, with D uncertain. Deletions cut 4 bases from V and 7 bases from J, with 7 bases between. Per the germline V gene, CDR1 is SGHRS and CDR2 is YFSETQ. This CDR3 comprises 11 residues. The CDR3 is CASSDPNTQYF. In nucleotides, the CDR3 is TGCGCCAGCAGCGACCCAAATACGCAGTATTTT.

Only one count was recorded for this clonotype. Given the absence of the conserved phenylalanine or tryptophan at the CDR3 end, a read error is likely. V usage is TRBV7-2 and J usage is TRBJ2-7; D is ambiguous. The CDR3 has 12 amino acids. The V gene's germline CDR1 is SGHTA and CDR2 FQGNSA. Trimming stripped 2 bases from V and 5 bases from J, with 7 bases between. The CDR3 reads CASSLSRHEQYL. The CDR3 nucleotides are TGTGCCAGCAGCTTATCTCGACACGAGCAGTACTTA.

The genes are TRBV7-2 and TRBJ1-1, with TRBD1 matching 11 bases. The V gene end was trimmed by 5 bases and the J gene end by 1 base; junction bases not matched to a gene: 6. The CDR3 is 16 residues long. Germline CDR1 SGHTA, CDR2 FQGNSA. The chain's CDR3 is CASSQRTGGWNTEAFF. CDR3 nucleotide sequence: TGTGCCAGCAGCCAAAGGACAGGGGGCTGGAACACTGAAGCTTTCTTT.

This clonotype was seen repeatedly, ten times or more. The CDR3 is CASSNDRDQPQHF. DNA for the CDR3: TGTGCCAGCAGTAACGACAGGGACCAGCCCCAGCATTTT. This chain links TRBV5-6 with TRBJ1-5, with 7 positions matching TRBD1. V dropped 5 bases and J dropped 7; count of bases not matched to a gene: 6. Germline V gene lookup returns CDR1 SGHDT and CDR2 YYEEEE. CDR3 length equals 13 residues.

Regarding this clonotype: Relative to the germline gene, one junction end is altered; a read error may explain this. The rearrangement uses TRBV7-8 and TRBJ2-5, with TRBD2 identical over 9 bases. From germline, CDR1 is SGHVS and CDR2 FQNEAQ. The CDR3 length is 16 residues. Here the CDR3 DNA reads TGTGCCAGCAGCTTAGGACTAGCGGAAATTCAAGGGACCCAGTACTTC. Translation: CASSLGLAEIQGTQYF. The variable domain in full, completed from reference TRBV7-8 and TRBJ2-5, reads GAGVSQSPRYKVAKRGQDVALRCDPISGHVSLFWYQQALGQGPEFLTYFQNEAQLDKSGLPSDRFFAERPEGSVSTLKIQRTQQEDSAVYLCASSLGLAEIQGTQYFGPGTRLLVL.

The chain has TRBV6-5 and TRBJ2-3, with D possibly being TRBD1 (6 bases). The CDR3 is made up of 17 amino acids. Trimming removed 0 bases from V and 0 bases from J, with 13 bases in between. The germline CDR1 and CDR2 sequences are MNHEY and SVGAGI. The CDR3 nucleotides are TGTGCCAGCAGTTACTCAAAGGACAGATATAGCACAGATACGCAGTATTTT. Translating gives CASSYSKDRYSTDTQYF.